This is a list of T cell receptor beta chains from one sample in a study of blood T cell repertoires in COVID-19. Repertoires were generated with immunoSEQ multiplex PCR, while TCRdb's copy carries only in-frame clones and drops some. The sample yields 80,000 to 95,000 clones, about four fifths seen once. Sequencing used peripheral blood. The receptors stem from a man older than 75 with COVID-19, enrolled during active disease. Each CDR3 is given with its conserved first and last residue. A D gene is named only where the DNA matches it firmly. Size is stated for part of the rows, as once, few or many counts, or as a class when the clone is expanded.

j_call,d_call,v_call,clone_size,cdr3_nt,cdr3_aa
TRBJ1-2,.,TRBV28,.,TGTGCCAGCAGGGACAGCTATGGCTACACCTTC,CASRDSYGYTF
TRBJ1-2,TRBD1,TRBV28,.,TGTGCCAGCAGTTTAATACAGGGGAACTATGGCTACACCTTC,CASSLIQGNYGYTF
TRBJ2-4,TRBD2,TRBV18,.,TGTGCCAGCCCCACGGGGGGGCTCGAAGCCAAAAACATTCAGTACTTC,CASPTGGLEAKNIQYF
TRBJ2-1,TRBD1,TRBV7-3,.,TGTGCCAGCAGCTCCCGACAGGGGGCCCGCAATGAGCAGTTCTTC,CASSSRQGARNEQFF
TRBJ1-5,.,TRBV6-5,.,TGTGCCAGCAGAGGGGACTATAGCAATCAGCCCCAGCATTTT,CASRGDYSNQPQHF
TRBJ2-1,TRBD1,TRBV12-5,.,TGTGCTAGTGGTCCGCCCGGGACAGGGCGCTACAATGAGCAGTTCTTC,CASGPPGTGRYNEQFF
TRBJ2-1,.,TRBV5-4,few,TGTGCCAGCAGCTTGATAGGGGGAGCTAGCTACAATGAGCAGTTCTTC,CASSLIGGASYNEQFF
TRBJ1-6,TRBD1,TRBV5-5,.,TGTGCCAGCAGCGAACCGGGACAGGGCTTAAGGAATTCACCCCTCCACTTT,CASSEPGQGLRNSPLHF
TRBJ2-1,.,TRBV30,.,TGTGCCTGGAGTGTACGGGGTCTATTGGATGAGCAGTTCTTC,CAWSVRGLLDEQFF
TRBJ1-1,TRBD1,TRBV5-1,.,TGCGCCAGCTCACGGGACAGGGTGAACACTGAAGCTTTCTTT,CASSRDRVNTEAFF
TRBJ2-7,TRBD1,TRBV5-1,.,TGCGCCAGCAGCAAAAGACAGGGGGACGACGAGCAGTACTTC,CASSKRQGDDEQYF
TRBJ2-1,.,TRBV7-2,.,TGTGCCAGCAGCCCCTTCCCCAGGGCTGCCGGCAATGAGCAGTTCTTC,CASSPFPRAAGNEQFF
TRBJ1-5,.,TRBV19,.,TGTGCCAGTAGTTCACAGGGTAGGAATCAGCCCCAGCATTTT,CASSSQGRNQPQHF
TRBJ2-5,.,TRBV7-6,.,TGTGCCAGCAGCCGCCTGGGGGGTCGGGAGACCCAGTACTTC,CASSRLGGRETQYF
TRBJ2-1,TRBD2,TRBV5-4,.,TGTGCCAGCAGCACCTCTAGGGCTCTAGCGGGGATTAGGGGAGAGCAGTTCTTC,CASSTSRALAGIRGEQFF
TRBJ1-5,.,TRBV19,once,TGTGCCAGTACCCCGGGAGGTATGGGGCGGCCCCAGCATTTT,CASTPGGMGRPQHF
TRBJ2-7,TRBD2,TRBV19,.,TGTGCCAGTAGTAAGACTAGCGGATACGAGCAGTACTTC,CASSKTSGYEQYF
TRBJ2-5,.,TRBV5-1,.,TGCGCCAGCAGCTTTCTGGGACAACGGCTTCAAGAGACCCAGTACTTC,CASSFLGQRLQETQYF
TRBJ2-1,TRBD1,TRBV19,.,TGTGCCAGTAGTCGGACAGGGGGCTTCGATGAGCAGTTCTTC,CASSRTGGFDEQFF
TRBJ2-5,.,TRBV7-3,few,TGTGCCAGCAGCTTAATACCAGGGGCGGGCGAGACCCAGTACTTC,CASSLIPGAGETQYF
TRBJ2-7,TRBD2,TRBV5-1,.,TGCGCCAGCAGGTCTAGCGGGGGGTTCTCCTACGAGCAGTACTTC,CASRSSGGFSYEQYF
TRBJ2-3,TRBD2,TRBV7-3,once,TGTGCCAGCAGCTGGAGCGGGGGGGCGTCTGCAGATACGCAGTATTTT,CASSWSGGASADTQYF
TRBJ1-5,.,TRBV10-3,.,TGTGCCTCCTCAGGGAGGGATAGCAATCAGCCCCAGCATTTT,CASSGRDSNQPQHF